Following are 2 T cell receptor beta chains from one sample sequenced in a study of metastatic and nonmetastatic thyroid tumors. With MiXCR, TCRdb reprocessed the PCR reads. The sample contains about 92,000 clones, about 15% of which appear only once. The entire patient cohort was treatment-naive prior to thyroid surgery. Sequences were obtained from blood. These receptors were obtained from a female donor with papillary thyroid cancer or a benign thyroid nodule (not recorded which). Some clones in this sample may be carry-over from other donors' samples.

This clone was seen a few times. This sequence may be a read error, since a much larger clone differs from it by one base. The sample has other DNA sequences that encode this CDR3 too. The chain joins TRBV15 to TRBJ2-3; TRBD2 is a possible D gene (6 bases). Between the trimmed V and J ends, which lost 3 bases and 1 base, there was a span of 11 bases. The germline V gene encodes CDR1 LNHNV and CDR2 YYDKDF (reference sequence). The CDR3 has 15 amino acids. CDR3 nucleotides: TGTGCCACCAGCAGGGGGGGTATTGGCACAGATACGCAGTATTTT. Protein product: CATSRGGIGTDTQYF.

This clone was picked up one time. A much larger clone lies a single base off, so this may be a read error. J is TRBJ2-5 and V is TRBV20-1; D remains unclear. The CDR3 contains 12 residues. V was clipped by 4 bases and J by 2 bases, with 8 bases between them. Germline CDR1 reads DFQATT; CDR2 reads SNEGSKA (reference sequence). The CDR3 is CSAKKGQETQYF. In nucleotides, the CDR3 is TGCAGTGCTAAAAAAGGGCAAGAGACCCAGTACTTC.